This T cell receptor beta chain was sequenced in a study of breast tumors, draining lymph nodes, adjacent tissues. Samples came from axillary lymph nodes draining the breast cancer. TCRdb reprocessed the multiplex PCR reads with MiXCR, giving one entry per CDR3 protein. The sample holds 200,000 to 250,000 distinct CDR3 sequences, less than 35% seen once. Study results and caveats: Data only fit, rather than demonstrated, lymph node origin of most tumor T cells. Tumor and nontumor repertoires were significantly more similar in luminal-like than in basal-like breast cancer. Most tumor T cells seemingly derive from lymph node, then expand in tumor.

At least ten counts were recorded for this clonotype. Its antigen remains unidentified. This receptor was taken from a female donor with breast cancer. Some clones in this sample may be carry-over from other donors' samples. Sequenced material: axillary lymph node tissue.

CDR3 in amino acids: CATSRFTDTQYF. CDR3 coding DNA: TGTGCCACCAGCAGATTCACAGATACGCAGTATTTT. This chain connects TRBV15 to TRBJ2-3; D is undetermined. Germline-derived CDR1 and CDR2 are LNHNV and YYDKDF (reference sequence). The CDR3 length is 12 residues. Trimming took off 2 bases at V and 2 bases at J, with 2 bases between the two ends. Together with reference TRBV15 and TRBJ2-3, the CDR3 gives the full variable domain: DAMVIQNPRYQVTQFGKPVTLSCSQTLNHNVMYWYQQKSSQAPKLLFHYYDKDFNNEADTPDNFQSRRPNTSFCFLDIRSPGLGDTAMYLCATSRFTDTQYFGPGTRLTVL.